This record concerns one T cell receptor beta chain sequence. TCRdb reanalysed the 5' RACE reads using MiXCR and keeps one entry per CDR3 protein. This table holds 200,000 to 300,000 distinct CDR3 sequences, approximately 9% found once. This specimen belongs to a study of T-cell memory formation after mild COVID-19. The TCR originated in a man between 18 and 35 years old who had mild COVID-19 (a few samples of this study predate the infection). Cell type and time point are not known. What was sequenced was PBMCs or a T cell subset sorted from them (not recorded which).

The CDR3 loop reads CASSQDWQGYNSPLHF. The CDR3 DNA follows: TGCGCCAGCAGCCAAGATTGGCAGGGCTATAATTCACCCCTCCACTTT. V and J are TRBV4-3 and TRBJ1-6; maybe TRBD1 (5 bases). V was shortened by 0 bases and J by 3 bases, with 9 bases between the two germline ends. The CDR3 totals 16 residues. CDR1 LGHNA and CDR2 YSLEER come from the germline V gene.